These T cell receptor beta chains were read from a single sample in a study of Graves' ophthalmopathy and Graves' hyperthyroidism. TCRdb redid the calling of the multiplex PCR reads with MiXCR, one entry per CDR3 protein. This table holds about 550,000 distinct CDR3 sequences, just under 40% found once. The sequencing sample was made of peripheral blood or thyroid tissue (not recorded which). These receptor sequences come from an adult man with Graves' hyperthyroidism. The CDR3 runs from the conserved cysteine through the conserved F or W. A D gene is named only where the DNA matches it firmly. Not all rows give a size; the values are once, few, many and, for expanded clones, a class.

size	V	J	D	CDR3	DNA
few	TRBV6-1	TRBJ1-5	TRBD1	CASSEAGTGGNQPQHF	TGTGCCAGCAGTGAGGCCGGGACAGGGGGCAATCAGCCCCAGCATTTT
few	TRBV14	TRBJ2-3	TRBD1	CASSQEFHRGDTQYF	TGTGCCAGCAGCCAAGAATTTCACAGGGGTGATACGCAGTATTTT
once	TRBV9	TRBJ2-3	TRBD1	CASSDNRYRQGEDTDTQYF	TGTGCCAGCAGCGACAACCGCTACCGACAGGGGGAAGACACAGATACGCAGTATTTT
many	TRBV5-6	TRBJ1-4	NA	CASSLEGSTNEKLFF	TGTGCCAGCAGCTTGGAAGGGTCGACTAATGAAAAACTGTTTTTT
many	TRBV19	TRBJ1-6	NA	CASSMLQGPLNSPLHF	TGTGCCAGTAGTATGCTACAAGGGCCCTTAAATTCACCCCTCCACTTT
many	TRBV24-1	TRBJ1-2	NA	CATSGSGDYGYTF	TGTGCCACCAGTGGTTCAGGGGACTATGGCTACACCTTC
many	TRBV7-9	TRBJ2-7	NA	CASSLVGASYEQYF	TGTGCCAGCAGCTTAGTTGGGGCTTCCTACGAGCAGTACTTC
NA	TRBV2	TRBJ2-5	TRBD2	CASSQGMVAGVETQYF	TGTGCCAGCAGTCAGGGTATGGTAGCGGGAGTTGAGACCCAGTACTTC
many	TRBV20-1	TRBJ1-5	NA	CSASRGPGNQPQHF	TGCAGTGCTTCTAGGGGCCCCGGCAATCAGCCCCAGCATTTT
many	TRBV7-3	TRBJ2-2	TRBD1	CASSSQGAHTGELFF	TGTGCCAGCAGCTCCCAGGGGGCGCACACCGGGGAGCTGTTTTTT
few	TRBV10-3	TRBJ2-3	NA	CAISDSLGTDTQYF	TGTGCCATCAGTGACAGTCTGGGCACAGATACGCAGTATTTT
many	TRBV13	TRBJ2-7	TRBD1	CASSLRDRSYEQYF	TGTGCCAGCAGCCTCCGGGACAGGTCATACGAGCAGTACTTC
many	TRBV6-5	TRBJ1-1	NA	CASSSRGVANTEAFF	TGTGCCAGCAGTAGTAGGGGAGTCGCGAACACTGAAGCTTTCTTT
NA	TRBV18	TRBJ1-1	NA	CASSPMGPRNTEAFF	TGTGCCAGCTCACCGATGGGACCGAGGAACACTGAAGCTTTCTTT
NA	TRBV2	TRBJ1-5	TRBD1	CASSEGQGFQPQHF	TGTGCCAGCAGTGAGGGACAGGGATTTCAGCCCCAGCATTTT
NA	TRBV5-8	TRBJ2-5	TRBD1	CASSLATTGPYQETQYF	TGTGCCAGCAGCTTAGCCACGACAGGGCCTTACCAAGAGACCCAGTACTTC
NA	TRBV4-1	TRBJ1-4	NA	CASSQRDRDDEKLFF	TGCGCCAGCAGCCAACGCGACAGAGACGATGAAAAACTGTTTTTT
many	TRBV29-1	TRBJ1-2	TRBD1	CSAVSPGQGTDGYTF	TGCAGCGCCGTGAGTCCGGGACAGGGAACCGATGGCTACACCTTC
once	TRBV25-1	TRBJ2-5	TRBD1	CASSPPGTGGTETQYF	TGTGCCAGCAGTCCCCCTGGGACAGGAGGGACAGAGACCCAGTACTTC